This record concerns one T cell receptor beta chain sequence. These data belong to a study of blood T cell repertoires in COVID-19. TCRdb keeps only in-frame clones here, not all; method: immunoSEQ multiplex PCR. The data hold about 140,000 clones, with less than 90% observed a single time. Germline loops: CDR1 SGHDN, CDR2 FVKESK. Trimming shortened V by 0 bases and J by 6 bases, and 11 bases separated the two germline ends. The CDR3 runs to 15 residues. The clonotype originates from a human donor with COVID-19, enrolled during active disease. The donor label of this sample is uncertain. Sequencing used peripheral blood. This chain joins TRBV14 and TRBJ2-2; possible D gene TRBD2, 5 bases. The CDR3 coding sequence is TGTGCCAGCAGCCAAGAGGGAGAAGGGTCCGGGGAGCTGTTTTTT. Translating it yields CASSQEGEGSGELFF.